Presented here are 15 T cell receptor beta chains from one specimen sequenced in a study of low-dose radiotherapy and immunotherapy resistance in tumors. Alpha and beta chains were covered, as first-strand cDNA relied on TRAV- and TRBV-specific primers. A roughly 20-cycle PCR with a constant-region primer and V-primer adapter amplified TCRs. TCRdb called the reads again in MiXCR, with one record for every CDR3 protein. Seen here are 14,000 to 15,000 distinct CDR3 sequences, under 55% observed once, and the top ten hold 3.7%. The receptors come from a human donor with advanced metastatic prostate, ovarian, gallbladder or colorectal cancer (not recorded which). This table probably holds off-target reads from a library built for another chain.

The J gene is TRBJ1-2, the V gene TRBV4-3, with D possibly matching TRBD1 (5 bases). The CDR3 is 13 amino acids. From germline, CDR1 is LGHNA and CDR2 YSLEER. Deletions cut 2 bases from V and 4 bases from J, with 8 bases between. This CDR3 is CASSQQGTYGYTF. DNA for the CDR3: TGCGCCAGCAGCCAACAGGGTACCTATGGCTACACCTTC.

The chain couples TRBV3-1 to TRBJ2-7; TRBD1 agrees at 9 bases. Trimming cost V 10 bases and J 5 bases; bases outside gene matches: 12. Germline CDR1 is LGHDT and CDR2 is YNNKEL (reference sequence). The CDR3 contains 14 residues. CDR3 in amino acids: CATTRDRASHEQYF. In nucleotides, the CDR3 is TGTGCCACCACGCGGGACAGGGCTAGCCACGAGCAGTACTTC.

This clonotype has just a few counts. The chain combines TRBV20-1 with TRBJ2-2, with 11 bases identical to TRBD2. This CDR3 comprises 15 residues. Trimming took 4 bases from V and 4 from J; bases not matched to a gene: 5. Per germline, CDR1 DFQATT and CDR2 SNEGSKA (reference sequence). CDR3 loop: CSATELAGVTGELFF. The CDR3 coding sequence is TGCAGTGCTACCGAACTAGCGGGAGTCACCGGGGAGCTGTTTTTT.

The chain uses TRBV20-1 and TRBJ2-7, with 7 bases fitting TRBD1. The CDR3 is 16 amino acids. J gave up 2 bases and V 6 bases, and 16 bases lay outside the gene matches. Per germline, CDR1 DFQATT and CDR2 SNEGSKA (reference sequence). The CDR3 region has the DNA TGCAGTGCGCAAACCCCAACAGGGGCTTTAACCTACGAGCAGTACTTC. It is translated as CSAQTPTGALTYEQYF.

The chain's CDR3 is CASSLWAASNTGELFF. DNA for the CDR3: TGTGCCAGCAGTTTATGGGCCGCCTCGAACACCGGGGAGCTGTTTTTT. V usage is TRBV28 and J usage is TRBJ2-2; no definite D call. The CDR3 is made up of 16 amino acids. V lost 0 bases to trimming and J lost 0 bases, with 8 bases between them. Germline loops: CDR1 MDHEN, CDR2 SYDVKM.

The gene calls are TRBV3-1 and TRBJ2-3; D is undetermined. Trimming pared 1 base from V and 5 bases from J, leaving 4 bases between. Per the germline V gene, CDR1 is LGHDT and CDR2 is YNNKEL (reference sequence). The CDR3 sequence is 12 residues long. Here the CDR3 DNA reads TGTGCCAGCAGCCAAGTGTTAGATACGCAGTATTTT. The encoded protein is CASSQVLDTQYF.

The chain combines TRBV27 with TRBJ2-2; possible D gene TRBD1, 6 bases. Deletions cut 7 bases from V and 7 bases from J, with 22 bases between. Germline CDR1 is MNHEY and CDR2 is SMNVEV (reference sequence). The CDR3 covers 16 residues. In nucleotides, the CDR3 is TGTGCCAGCATCGATACAGGGAAGAGGTCGGTCGGGGAGCTGTTTTTT. Translating it yields CASIDTGKRSVGELFF.

This clonotype turned up a few times. The chain is built from TRBV12-3 or TRBV12-4 and TRBJ2-2; D unresolved. V lost 1 base, J lost 7 bases, and 4 bases lay in between. This CDR3 region has 12 residues. CDR3 nucleotide sequence: TGTGCCAGCAGTTTAGGGGGCGGGGAGCTGTTTTTT. It translates to CASSLGGGELFF.

The rearrangement uses TRBV6-2 or TRBV6-3 and TRBJ2-1, with D perhaps matching TRBD2 (6 bases). Germline assignment: CDR1 MNHEY and CDR2 SVGEGT. Trimming removed 1 base from V and 9 bases from J, with 16 bases in between. CDR3 length: 15 amino acids. The CDR3 region has the DNA TGTGCCAGCAGTTACTTTTCGGGAGAGGGTGCTGAGCAGTTCTTC. Protein product: CASSYFSGEGAEQFF.

This clonotype has only a few counts. The genes are TRBV28 and TRBJ1-5; TRBD1 matches at 8 bases. With V trimmed by 4 bases and J by 6 bases, 5 bases remained unmatched. Germline CDR1 is MDHEN and CDR2 is SYDVKM. The CDR3 spans 14 residues. In DNA form, the CDR3 reads TGTGCCAGCAGTTATTCAGGGGGCGGTCAGCCCCAGCATTTT. It is translated as CASSYSGGGQPQHF.

This sequence joins TRBV5-4 and TRBJ2-2; 8 nucleotides agree with TRBD1. There are 17 residues in the CDR3. V trimming: 0 bases; J trimming: 4 bases; junction bases outside the gene matches: 8. Germline V CDR1 and CDR2: SGHNT, YYREEE (reference sequence). CDR3 in DNA: TGTGCCAGCAGCTTGGGGGGCGGACAGGGAGTCACCGGGGAGCTGTTTTTT. It encodes CASSLGGGQGVTGELFF.

The rearrangement uses TRBV5-1 and TRBJ2-7; either TRBD1 or TRBD2 may fit D (5 bases each). This CDR3 is 15 amino acids long. The germline V and J ends were trimmed by 4 bases and 0 bases, with 14 bases remaining between them. Germline lookup yields CDR1 SGHRS and CDR2 YFSETQ. The CDR3 region has the DNA TGCGCCAGCAGCAAGAGGGACGGATCCTCCTACGAGCAGTACTTC. Protein: CASSKRDGSSYEQYF.

This clonotype was seen a single time. The chain employs TRBV18 and TRBJ2-1; 9 positions match TRBD2. Trimming cost V 0 bases and J 2 bases; bases outside gene matches: 2. The CDR3 is made up of 16 amino acids. Germline V gene data show CDR1 as KGHSH and CDR2 as LQKENI. The chain's CDR3 is CASSPPAGGTYNEQFF. The CDR3 coding sequence is TGTGCCAGCTCACCACCAGCGGGGGGAACCTACAATGAGCAGTTCTTC.

CDR3 protein: CASRPGSVDTQYF. For the CDR3, the DNA is TGTGCCAGCCGGCCGGGGTCGGTAGATACGCAGTATTTT. The chain joins TRBV3-1 to TRBJ2-3; tentative D call: TRBD2 (5 bases). Per germline, CDR1 LGHDT and CDR2 YNNKEL (reference sequence). V was clipped by 8 bases and J by 5 bases, with 14 bases between them. This CDR3 comprises 13 residues.

The rearrangement joins TRBV20-1 to TRBJ2-1; 7 bases align to TRBD2. The CDR3 is 15 residues long. V lost 6 bases, J lost 1 base, and 9 bases stayed unmatched. Germline loops: CDR1 DFQATT, CDR2 SNEGSKA (reference sequence). CDR3 coding DNA: TGCAGTGCCACTCCTTCTAGCGGATCCTACAATGAGCAGTTCTTC. It is translated as CSATPSSGSYNEQFF.